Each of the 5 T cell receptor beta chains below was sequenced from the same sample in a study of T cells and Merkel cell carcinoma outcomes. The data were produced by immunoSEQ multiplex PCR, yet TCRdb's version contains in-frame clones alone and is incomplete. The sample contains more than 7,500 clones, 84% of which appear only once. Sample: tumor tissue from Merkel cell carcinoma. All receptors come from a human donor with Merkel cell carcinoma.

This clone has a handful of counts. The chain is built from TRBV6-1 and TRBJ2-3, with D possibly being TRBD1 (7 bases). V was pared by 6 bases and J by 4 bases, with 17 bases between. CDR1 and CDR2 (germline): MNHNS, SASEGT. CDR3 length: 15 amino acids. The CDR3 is CASRTAGGRADTQYF. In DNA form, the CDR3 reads TGTGCCAGCAGGACGGCAGGGGGGCGTGCAGATACGCAGTATTTT.

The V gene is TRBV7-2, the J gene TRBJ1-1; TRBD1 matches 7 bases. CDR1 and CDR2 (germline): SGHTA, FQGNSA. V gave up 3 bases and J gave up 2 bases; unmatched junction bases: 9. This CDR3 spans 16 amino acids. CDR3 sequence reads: CASSFALTGINTEAFF. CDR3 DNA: TGTGCCAGCAGCTTCGCCCTGACAGGGATCAACACTGAAGCTTTCTTT.

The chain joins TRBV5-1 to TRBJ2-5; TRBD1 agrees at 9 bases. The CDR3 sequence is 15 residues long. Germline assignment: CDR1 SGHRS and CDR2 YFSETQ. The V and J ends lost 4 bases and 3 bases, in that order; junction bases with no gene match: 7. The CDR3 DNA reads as TGCGCCAGCAGCGGTGGGGGACAGGGAAAAGAGACCCAGTACTTC. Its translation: CASSGGGQGKETQYF.

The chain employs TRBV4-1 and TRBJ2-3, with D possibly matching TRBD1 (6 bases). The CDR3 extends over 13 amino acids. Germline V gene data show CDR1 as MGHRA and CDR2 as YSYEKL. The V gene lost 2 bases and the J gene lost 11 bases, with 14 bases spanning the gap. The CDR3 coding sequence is TGCGCCAGCAGCCAAACGGGGATACAGGGGCAGTATTTT. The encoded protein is CASSQTGIQGQYF.

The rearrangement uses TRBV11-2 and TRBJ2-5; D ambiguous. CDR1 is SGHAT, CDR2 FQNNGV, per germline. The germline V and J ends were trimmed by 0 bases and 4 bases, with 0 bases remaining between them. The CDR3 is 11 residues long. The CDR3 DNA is TGTGCCAGCAGCTTAGAAGAGACCCAGTACTTC. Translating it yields CASSLEETQYF.